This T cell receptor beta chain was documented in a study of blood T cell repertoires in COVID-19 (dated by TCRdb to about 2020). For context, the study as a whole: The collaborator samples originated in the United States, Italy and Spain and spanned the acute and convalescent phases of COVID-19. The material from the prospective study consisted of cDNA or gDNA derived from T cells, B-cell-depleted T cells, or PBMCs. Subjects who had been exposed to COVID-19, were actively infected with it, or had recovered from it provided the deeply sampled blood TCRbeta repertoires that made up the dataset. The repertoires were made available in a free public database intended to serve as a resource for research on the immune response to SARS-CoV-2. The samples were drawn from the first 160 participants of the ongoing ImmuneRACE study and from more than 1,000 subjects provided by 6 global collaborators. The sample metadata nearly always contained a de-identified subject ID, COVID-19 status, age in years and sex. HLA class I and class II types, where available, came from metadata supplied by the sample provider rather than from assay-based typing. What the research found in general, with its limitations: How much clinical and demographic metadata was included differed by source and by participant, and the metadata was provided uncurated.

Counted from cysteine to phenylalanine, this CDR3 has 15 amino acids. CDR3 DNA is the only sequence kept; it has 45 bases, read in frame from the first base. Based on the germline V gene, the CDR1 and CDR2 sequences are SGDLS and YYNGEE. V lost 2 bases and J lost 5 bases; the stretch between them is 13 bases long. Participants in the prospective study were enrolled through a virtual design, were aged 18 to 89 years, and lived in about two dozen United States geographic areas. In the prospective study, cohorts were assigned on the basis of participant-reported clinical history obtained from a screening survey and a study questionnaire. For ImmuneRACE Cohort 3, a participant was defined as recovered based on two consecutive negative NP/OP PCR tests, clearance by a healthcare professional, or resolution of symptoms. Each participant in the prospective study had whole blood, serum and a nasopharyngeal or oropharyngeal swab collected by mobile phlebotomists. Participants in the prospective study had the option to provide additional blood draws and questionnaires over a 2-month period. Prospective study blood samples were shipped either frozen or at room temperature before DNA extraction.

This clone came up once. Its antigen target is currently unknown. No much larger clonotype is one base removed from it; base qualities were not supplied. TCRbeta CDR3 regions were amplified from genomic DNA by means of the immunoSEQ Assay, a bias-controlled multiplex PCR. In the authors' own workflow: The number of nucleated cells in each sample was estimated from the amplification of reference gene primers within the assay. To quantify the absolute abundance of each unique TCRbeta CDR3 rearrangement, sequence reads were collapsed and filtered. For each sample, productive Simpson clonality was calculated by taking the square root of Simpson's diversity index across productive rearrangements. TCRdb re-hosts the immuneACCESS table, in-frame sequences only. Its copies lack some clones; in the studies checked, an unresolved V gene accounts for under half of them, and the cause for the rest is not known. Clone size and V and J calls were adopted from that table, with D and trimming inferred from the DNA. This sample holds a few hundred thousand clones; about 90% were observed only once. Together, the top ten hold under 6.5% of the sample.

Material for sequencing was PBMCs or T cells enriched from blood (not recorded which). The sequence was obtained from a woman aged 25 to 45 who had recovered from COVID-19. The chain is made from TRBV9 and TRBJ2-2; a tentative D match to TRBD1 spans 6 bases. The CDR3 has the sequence CASSVDRPGTGELFF. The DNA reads TGTGCCAGCAGCGTCGACAGGCCGGGAACCGGGGAGCTGTTTTTT.